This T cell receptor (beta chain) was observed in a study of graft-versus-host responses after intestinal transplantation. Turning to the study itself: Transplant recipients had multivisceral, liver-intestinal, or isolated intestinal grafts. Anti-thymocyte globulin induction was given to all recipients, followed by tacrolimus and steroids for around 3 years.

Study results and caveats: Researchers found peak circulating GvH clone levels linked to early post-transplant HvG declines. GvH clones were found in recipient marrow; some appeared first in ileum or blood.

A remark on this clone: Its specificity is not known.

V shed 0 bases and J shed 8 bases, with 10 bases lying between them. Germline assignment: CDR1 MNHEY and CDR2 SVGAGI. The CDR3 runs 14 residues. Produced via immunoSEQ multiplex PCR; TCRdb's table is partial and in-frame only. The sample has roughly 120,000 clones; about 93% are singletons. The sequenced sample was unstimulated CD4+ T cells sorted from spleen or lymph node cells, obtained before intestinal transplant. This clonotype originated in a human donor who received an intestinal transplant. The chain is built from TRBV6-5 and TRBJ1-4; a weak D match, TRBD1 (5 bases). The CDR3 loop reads CASSYSSGQEKLFF. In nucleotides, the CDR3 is TGTGCCAGCAGTTACTCGTCAGGGCAGGAAAAACTGTTTTTT.